At least ten counts were recorded for the clone carrying this T cell receptor (beta chain). Amplification of TCR alpha and beta CDR3 regions from RNA used iRepertoire nested multiplex PCR. In TCRdb, the multiplex PCR reads were re-called with MiXCR into one record per CDR3 protein. This table holds 300,000 to 450,000 distinct CDR3 sequences, 41% found once. This sample is drawn from a study of glioma-infiltrating T cells. Germline CDR1 MNHEY, CDR2 SMNVEV (reference sequence). This CDR3 contains 16 residues. V was shortened by 5 bases and J by 1 base, with 15 bases between the two germline ends. Sequencing was done on a sample of glioma tissue, nonneoplastic brain tissue, or PBMCs (not recorded which). The source of this sequence is a human donor with low-grade glioma or glioblastoma, undergoing nonglioma brain surgery, or in good health (not recorded which). The rearrangement links TRBV27 to TRBJ1-5, with D tentatively TRBD1 (5 bases). CDR3 residues: CASSQSSGLSNQPQHF. The CDR3 coding sequence is TGTGCCAGCAGTCAAAGCTCAGGGTTGAGCAATCAGCCCCAGCATTTT.